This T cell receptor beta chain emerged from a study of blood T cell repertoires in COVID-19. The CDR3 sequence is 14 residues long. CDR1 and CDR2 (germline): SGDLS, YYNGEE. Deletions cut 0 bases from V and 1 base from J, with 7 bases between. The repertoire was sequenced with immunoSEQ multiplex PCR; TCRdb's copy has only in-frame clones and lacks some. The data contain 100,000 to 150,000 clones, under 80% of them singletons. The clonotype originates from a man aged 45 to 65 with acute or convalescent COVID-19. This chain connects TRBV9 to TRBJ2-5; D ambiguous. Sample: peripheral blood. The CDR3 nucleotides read TGTGCCAGCAGCGTAGGACATGGCCAAGAGACCCAGTACTTC. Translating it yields CASSVGHGQETQYF.